The clone carrying this TCR beta chain is a singleton in its sample. This entry comes from a study of blood T cell repertoires in COVID-19. Turning to the study itself: Acute and convalescent COVID-19 samples came from the United States, Italy and Spain. In each case, the material was cDNA or gDNA derived from T cells, B-cell-depleted T cells, or PBMCs.

The method was immunoSEQ multiplex PCR; TCRdb's version includes in-frame clones alone and lacks a portion of them. Of around 200,000 clones detected, more than 70% appear once; the ten largest clones hold nearly 2.5%. The germline V gene encodes CDR1 LNHDA and CDR2 SQIVND (reference sequence). The ends were cut back, 3 bases at V and 4 bases at J, with 9 bases in the middle. The CDR3 length is 13 residues. The gene calls are TRBV19 and TRBJ1-1; D may be TRBD1 (5 bases). The specimen sequenced was peripheral blood. This sequence originates from a man between 35 and 55 years old with active or convalescent COVID-19. CDR3 residues: CASSIGGSTEAFF. The CDR3 bases are TGTGCCAGTAGTATCGGGGGTAGCACTGAAGCTTTCTTT.